The TCR beta chain described here comes from a study of blood T cells in healthy people across ages. The CDR3 has 13 amino acids. V was pared by 0 bases and J by 7 bases, with 10 bases between. In germline, CDR1 is SGHTA, CDR2 FQGTGA. The second PCR ran roughly 6 to 12 cycles with a sample-barcoded 5' primer and J-beta primers. Using its own MiXCR run on the 5' RACE reads, TCRdb lists one record per CDR3 protein. The sample carries 850,000 or so distinct CDR3 sequences, 29% recorded once. This TCR derives from a woman of 80 years or more in good health. The source material was blood. The chain links TRBV7-3 to TRBJ2-7; D not certain. In DNA form, the CDR3 reads TGTGCCAGCAGCTTAACCCGCGGCGGAGAGCAGTACTTC. It yields the protein CASSLTRGGEQYF. Looking up the rest from reference TRBV7-3 and TRBJ2-7 gives the full variable domain: GAGVSQTPSNKVTEKGKYVELRCDPISGHTALYWYRQSLGQGPEFLIYFQGTGAADDSGLPNDRFFAVRPEGSVSTLKIQRTERGDSAVYLCASSLTRGGEQYFGPGTRLTVT.